Presented here are 8 T cell receptor beta chains from one specimen sequenced in a study of blood T cell repertoires in COVID-19. This table comes from immunoSEQ multiplex PCR, and its TCRdb copy is limited to in-frame clones, with some not included. The sample lists 30,000 to 50,000 clones, roughly nine tenths occurring once. Material: peripheral blood. Receptors originate from a woman aged 25-40 years in a cohort sampled during active COVID-19.

The sample holds one count of this clone. The rearrangement uses TRBV7-8 and TRBJ2-5; 9 bases fit TRBD2. Per germline, CDR1 SGHVS and CDR2 FQNEAQ. J lost 4 bases, V lost 5 bases, and 11 bases had no gene match. This CDR3 has 16 amino acids. In nucleotides, the CDR3 is TGTGCCAGCAGCCCCCTAACCGCGGGAGGGGCAGAGACCCAGTACTTC. Its protein product is CASSPLTAGGAETQYF.

This sequence joins TRBV30 and TRBJ2-3, with D hard to call. Deletions cut 1 base from V and 2 bases from J, with 10 bases between. Germline CDR1 GTSNPN, CDR2 SVGIG (reference sequence). The CDR3 consists of 14 residues. The CDR3 DNA is TGTGCCTGGAGTGGGTCCAGGCACACAGATACGCAGTATTTT. Residues: CAWSGSRHTDTQYF.

A few counts support this clone. CDR3 DNA sequence: TGCGCCAGCAGTCAACAGGAGATCTATGGCTACACCTTC. Protein: CASSQQEIYGYTF. J is TRBJ1-2 and V is TRBV10-1; the D gene is possibly TRBD1 (5 bases). There are 13 residues in the CDR3. Per germline, CDR1 WNHNN and CDR2 SYGVQD (reference sequence). V lost 5 bases to trimming and J lost 4 bases, with 11 bases between them.

The chain uses TRBV24-1 and TRBJ1-5, with D unclear. V lost 3 bases and J 3 bases, leaving 2 bases between the germline ends. Per germline, CDR1 KGHDR and CDR2 SFDVKD. This CDR3 is 12 amino acids long. This CDR3 reads CATSDHNQPQHF. CDR3 DNA sequence: TGTGCCACCAGTGATCACAATCAGCCCCAGCATTTT.

This chain's CDR3 is CSVGQGSINEQFF. CDR3 nucleotide sequence: TGCAGCGTTGGGCAGGGGAGTATTAATGAGCAGTTCTTC. This sequence joins TRBV29-1 and TRBJ2-1; TRBD1 might be the D (6 bases). The CDR3 extends over 13 amino acids. Germline V gene data show CDR1 as SQVTM and CDR2 as ANQGSEA. V was pared by 4 bases and J by 7 bases, with 14 bases between.

A few counts support this clone. The chain carries TRBV2 and TRBJ2-7; 11 nucleotides align to TRBD1. The CDR3 spans 14 residues. Trimming cost V 6 bases and J 4 bases; bases outside gene matches: 5. Germline-derived CDR1 and CDR2 are SNHLY and FYNNEI. The DNA for the CDR3 is TGTGCCAGCAGAGGACAGGGGGCAAGTTACGAGCAGTACTTC. Its protein is CASRGQGASYEQYF. The whole variable domain, remainder taken from reference TRBV2 and TRBJ2-7, is EPEVTQTPSHQVTQMGQEVILRCVPISNHLYFYWYRQILGQKVEFLVSFYNNEISEKSEIFDDQFSVERPDGSNFTLKIRSTKLEDSAMYFCASRGQGASYEQYFGPGTRLTVT.

The chain employs TRBV10-3 and TRBJ1-4; D might be TRBD1 (5 bases). Per germline, CDR1 ENHRY and CDR2 SYGVKD. The ends were cut back, 6 bases at V and 6 bases at J, with 17 bases in the middle. The CDR3 has 15 residues. The CDR3 nucleotides are TGTGCCATCAGCCCCGGGACGGGGAGGGATGAAAAACTGTTTTTT. Its protein product is CAISPGTGRDEKLFF.

CDR3 sequence reads: CASSIGVTGDSSGANVLTF. The CDR3 DNA is TGTGCCAGTAGTATAGGTGTGACAGGGGATAGCTCTGGGGCCAACGTCCTGACTTTC. The genes are TRBV19 and TRBJ2-6; TRBD1 agrees at 8 bases. J gave up 0 bases and V 1 base, and 8 bases lay outside the gene matches. Per germline, CDR1 LNHDA and CDR2 SQIVND (reference sequence). The CDR3 is made up of 19 amino acids. The full variable domain, completed using reference TRBV19 and TRBJ2-6, is DGGITQSPKYLFRKEGQNVTLSCEQNLNHDAMYWYRQDPGQGLRLIYYSQIVNDFQKGDIAEGYSVSREKKESFPLTVTSAQKNPTAFYLCASSIGVTGDSSGANVLTFGAGSRLTVL.